Listed below are T cell receptor beta chains from one sample, sequenced in a study of cytomegalovirus exposure and HLA in healthy donors. Clones were sequenced by immunoSEQ multiplex PCR, and TCRdb holds only the in-frame ones, with some missing. The data contain 120,000 or so clones, approximately 80% of them singletons. Sequenced: PBMCs. These receptors all come from a woman aged 40 to 55 in good health and CMV-seronegative. CDR3s include the opening cysteine and the closing phenylalanine or tryptophan. Each record gives: D gene, J gene, V gene, clone size, CDR3 protein, CDR3 DNA. A D gene is named only where the DNA matches it firmly. The size field is filled for only some rows; it gives once, few, many or a size class.

>-|TRBJ2-3|TRBV4-3|-
CASSQDLRSTDTQYF
TGCGCCAGCAGCCAAGATCTGCGGAGCACAGATACGCAGTATTTT
>TRBD1|TRBJ1-3|TRBV19|-
CASRQGGPGNTIYF
TGTGCCAGTCGACAGGGGGGACCTGGAAACACCATATATTTT
>TRBD1|TRBJ1-1|TRBV7-9|-
CASSLGDRGLAGGAFF
TGTGCCAGCAGCTTGGGGGACAGGGGTTTAGCAGGGGGAGCTTTCTTT
>TRBD2|TRBJ2-2|TRBV9|-
CASSGPGLAGGVGELFF
TGTGCCAGCAGCGGCCCGGGACTAGCGGGGGGGGTCGGGGAGCTGTTTTTT
>TRBD2|TRBJ2-3|TRBV7-9|-
CASSLGAGTRWYF
TGTGCCAGCAGCTTAGGGGCGGGGACTAGATGGTATTTT
>-|TRBJ1-1|TRBV7-9|-
CASSTRTGVPEAFF
TGTGCCAGCAGCACCCGCACGGGAGTGCCTGAAGCTTTCTTT
>-|TRBJ2-5|TRBV18|-
CASSPTTGPQTQYF
TGTGCCAGCTCACCGACTACAGGGCCCCAGACCCAGTACTTC
>-|TRBJ1-2|TRBV5-1|-
CASAARSNYGYTF
TGCGCCAGCGCGGCCCGATCTAACTATGGCTACACCTTC
>-|TRBJ2-2|TRBV6-1|few
CASTGRDTSELFF
TGTGCCAGCACCGGAAGGGACACCTCGGAGCTGTTTTTT
>-|TRBJ1-1|TRBV29-1|once
CSVDDGVTAEAFF
TGCAGCGTTGACGACGGTGTGACAGCCGAAGCTTTCTTT
>-|TRBJ1-5|TRBV7-8|-
CASSLALARAYNQPQHF
TGTGCCAGCAGCTTAGCGCTTGCCAGGGCCTACAATCAGCCCCAGCATTTT
>-|TRBJ1-5|TRBV28|few
CASSLRQVFNQPQHF
TGTGCCAGCAGTTTAAGGCAGGTCTTCAATCAGCCCCAGCATTTT
>-|TRBJ2-4|TRBV5-1|-
CASSLLGENIQYF
TGCGCCAGCAGCTTGCTAGGGGAAAACATTCAGTACTTC
>TRBD1|TRBJ2-5|TRBV25-1|once
CASSEYPTGGYTQETQYF
TGTGCCAGCAGTGAATACCCGACAGGGGGCTATACTCAAGAGACCCAGTACTTC
>TRBD2|TRBJ2-7|TRBV13|-
CASSLRRESYEQYF
TGTGCCAGCAGCTTAAGGCGGGAGTCCTACGAGCAGTACTTC
>-|TRBJ2-7|TRBV11-2|once
CASSLGSIWSEQYF
TGTGCCAGCAGCTTAGGATCGATTTGGAGCGAGCAGTACTTC
>-|TRBJ2-3|TRBV2|once
CASSVVGAGADTQYF
TGTGCCAGCAGTGTAGTAGGGGCTGGTGCGGATACGCAGTATTTT
>-|TRBJ2-5|TRBV2|-
CASSFASMQETQYF
TGTGCCAGCAGCTTTGCGAGCATGCAAGAGACCCAGTACTTC
>-|TRBJ1-1|TRBV11-2|-
CASSQSPTANTEAFF
TGTGCCAGCAGCCAAAGCCCGACTGCAAACACTGAAGCTTTCTTT
>TRBD2|TRBJ2-3|TRBV11-2|-
CASSTTSGSPDTQYF
TGTGCCAGCAGCACCACTAGCGGGAGTCCAGATACGCAGTATTTT
>-|TRBJ2-1|TRBV29-1|-
CSVEEWWGRGSEQFF
TGCAGCGTTGAAGAGTGGTGGGGCCGCGGAAGTGAGCAGTTCTTC
>-|TRBJ1-1|TRBV15|-
CATSSAFETDEAFF
TGTGCCACCAGCAGCGCCTTTGAGACTGACGAAGCTTTCTTT
>TRBD2|TRBJ2-7|TRBV28|-
CASSSASGESYEQYF
TGTGCCAGCAGTTCAGCTAGCGGGGAATCCTACGAGCAGTACTTC
>TRBD1|TRBJ1-2|TRBV6-1|-
CASSDTTGPYGYTF
TGTGCCAGCAGTGATACGACAGGGCCCTATGGCTACACCTTC
>TRBD2|TRBJ2-5|TRBV6-5|-
CASCYLAGGQETQYF
TGTGCCAGCTGCTACCTAGCGGGGGGGCAAGAGACCCAGTACTTC
>-|TRBJ1-1|TRBV19|-
CASSTVWSALRTTEAFF
TGTGCCAGTAGCACAGTCTGGTCCGCCTTAAGGACTACTGAAGCTTTCTTT
>-|TRBJ2-3|TRBV11-2|-
CASSSTKGQRTDTQYF
TGTGCCAGCAGCTCGACGAAAGGACAGCGCACAGATACGCAGTATTTT
>TRBD1|TRBJ1-2|TRBV4-1|-
CASSPGTGDNGYTF
TGCGCCAGCAGCCCTGGGACAGGGGATAATGGCTACACCTTC
>TRBD2|TRBJ2-3|TRBV11-3|-
CASSLESSGGAGTDTQYF
TGTGCCAGCAGCTTAGAATCTAGCGGGGGGGCCGGCACAGATACGCAGTATTTT
>TRBD1|TRBJ2-7|TRBV11-2|-
CASSLDGTVRAYEQYF
TGTGCCAGCAGCTTAGATGGGACAGTTCGTGCCTACGAGCAGTACTTC
>-|TRBJ2-2|TRBV2|-
CASSFGGTVTGELFF
TGTGCCAGCAGTTTTGGGGGGACGGTAACCGGGGAGCTGTTTTTT
>-|TRBJ2-7|TRBV5-1|-
CASSLSQGLSYEQYF
TGCGCCAGCAGCTTGTCCCAGGGGCTCTCCTACGAGCAGTACTTC
>TRBD2|TRBJ2-3|TRBV4-2|-
CASSQSKRDTDTQYF
TGTGCCAGCAGCCAAAGTAAGCGGGACACAGATACGCAGTATTTT
>TRBD1|TRBJ2-7|TRBV5-8|-
CATAFDRGQYF
TGTGCCACCGCCTTTGACAGGGGGCAGTACTTC
>TRBD2|TRBJ2-3|TRBV29-1|-
CSVDVLAGGPSTDTQYF
TGCAGCGTTGATGTGCTAGCGGGGGGGCCGAGCACAGATACGCAGTATTTT
>TRBD1|TRBJ2-7|TRBV11-2|-
CASRKPGQGPYEQYF
TGTGCCAGCAGAAAACCGGGACAGGGGCCATACGAGCAGTACTTC
>TRBD2|TRBJ2-3|TRBV4-1|-
CASSQELLAGGLITDTQYF
TGCGCCAGCAGCCAAGAGTTACTAGCGGGGGGCCTAATCACAGATACGCAGTATTTT
>TRBD1|TRBJ1-2|TRBV18|-
CASSPTAKGATYGYTF
TGTGCCAGCTCCCCGACCGCCAAGGGGGCAACCTATGGCTACACCTTC
>-|TRBJ1-1|TRBV7-9|-
CSSSPYSPEAFF
TGTTCCAGCAGCCCCTACTCCCCTGAAGCTTTCTTT